The table lists the clone carrying this T cell receptor beta chain with a count of one. Its target is unknown. The sample is drawn from a study of graft-versus-host responses after intestinal transplantation. Only in-frame clones appear in the TCRdb table, and some are missing; sequencing was by immunoSEQ multiplex PCR. The table has around 93,000 clones, 75% to 95% seen once. Germline CDR1 and CDR2: MGHRA and YSYEKL. The CDR3 covers 15 residues. V gave up 0 bases and J gave up 4 bases; unmatched junction bases: 4. The V call is TRBV4-1, the J call TRBJ2-3, with 7 bases aligning to TRBD2. Sequences were derived from unstimulated CD8+ T cells sorted from spleen or lymph node cells, sampled before intestinal transplant. This clonotype was sampled from a human donor who received an intestinal transplant. In nucleotides, the CDR3 is TGCGCCAGCAGCCAAGATCGGGGGGTAGCAGATACGCAGTATTTT. Its translation: CASSQDRGVADTQYF.